These 21 T cell receptor beta chains came from one sample sequenced in a study of blood T cell repertoires in COVID-19. Data came from immunoSEQ multiplex PCR; TCRdb stores just in-frame clones and leaves some out. Of around 230,000 clones listed, roughly four fifths are singletons. The material sequenced was peripheral blood. The receptors were gathered from a woman between 40 and 50 years old with active or convalescent COVID-19.

The chain recombines TRBV4-3 with TRBJ1-4; D is uncertain. The CDR3 has 16 residues. The V and J ends lost 0 bases and 2 bases respectively, with 10 bases between them. CDR1 LGHNA and CDR2 YSLEER come from the germline V gene. The CDR3 DNA follows: TGCGCCAGCAGCCAAGATCCGGGGTGGACTAATGAAAAACTGTTTTTT. This codes for CASSQDPGWTNEKLFF.

The rearrangement uses TRBV4-1 and TRBJ2-4, with 9 bases fitting TRBD1. This CDR3 contains 20 residues. The germline V gene encodes CDR1 MGHRA and CDR2 YSYEKL. V lost 0 bases to trimming and J lost 1 base; unmatched junction nucleotides: 13. DNA for the CDR3: TGCGCCAGCAGCCAAGATAGGGACAGGGTGGGATGGGGGGCCAAAAACATTCAGTACTTC. Protein: CASSQDRDRVGWGAKNIQYF.

The CDR3 reads CSARGGQTQYF. Here the CDR3 DNA reads TGCAGTGCTAGAGGGGGGCAGACCCAGTACTTC. The chain is built from TRBV20-1 and TRBJ2-5, with D perhaps TRBD1 (6 bases). The CDR3 covers 11 residues. Germline-derived CDR1 and CDR2 are DFQATT and SNEGSKA (reference sequence). With 1 base removed from V and 6 bases from J, the gap between germline ends came to 6 bases.

This clone was counted a single time. This chain uses TRBV28 with TRBJ2-2, with a possible D match to TRBD2 (5 bases). V lost 6 bases, J lost 1 base, and 9 bases lay in between. This CDR3 comprises 14 residues. Germline V lookup: CDR1 MDHEN, CDR2 SYDVKM. CDR3 DNA: TGTGCCAGCAGCGTGGCGGGGAACACCGGGGAGCTGTTTTTT. It is translated as CASSVAGNTGELFF. Full variable domain (remainder filled in from reference TRBV28 and TRBJ2-2): DVKVTQSSRYLVKRTGEKVFLECVQDMDHENMFWYRQDPGLGLRLIYFSYDVKMKEKGDIPEGYSVSREKKERFSLILESASTNQTSMYLCASSVAGNTGELFFGEGSRLTVL.

The chain combines TRBV29-1 with TRBJ1-6, with 10 bases matching TRBD1. Trimming at V came to 6 bases and at J to 8 bases, leaving 7 bases not matched to a gene. The CDR3 has 14 amino acids. Germline CDR1 SQVTM, CDR2 ANQGSEA. As DNA, the CDR3 is TGCAGCGTGCGACAGGGGGCCTTGGATTCACCCCTCCACTTT. Translating it yields CSVRQGALDSPLHF.

V and J are TRBV19 and TRBJ2-1, with 9 positions matching TRBD2. Germline CDR1 is LNHDA and CDR2 is SQIVND (reference sequence). The J segment lost 7 bases and the V segment lost 5 bases, leaving 15 bases of the junction unmatched. This CDR3 region has 17 residues. The chain's CDR3 is CASSPQSTSGPLNEQFF. CDR3 nucleotide sequence: TGTGCCAGTAGTCCACAGTCGACTAGCGGCCCCTTGAATGAGCAGTTCTTC. The complete variable domain, with remaining parts taken from reference TRBV19 and TRBJ2-1, reads DGGITQSPKYLFRKEGQNVTLSCEQNLNHDAMYWYRQDPGQGLRLIYYSQIVNDFQKGDIAEGYSVSREKKESFPLTVTSAQKNPTAFYLCASSPQSTSGPLNEQFFGPGTRLTVL.

This clone was seen once. This chain links TRBV28 with TRBJ2-5; D call uncertain. This CDR3 comprises 14 residues. Trimming left V 2 bases short and J 3 bases short, with 10 bases between. Germline CDR1 is MDHEN and CDR2 is SYDVKM. This chain's CDR3 is CASSLVYRKETQYF. The CDR3 coding sequence is TGTGCCAGCAGTTTAGTTTACAGAAAAGAGACCCAGTACTTC. Filled out from reference TRBV28 and TRBJ2-5, the complete variable domain reads DVKVTQSSRYLVKRTGEKVFLECVQDMDHENMFWYRQDPGLGLRLIYFSYDVKMKEKGDIPEGYSVSREKKERFSLILESASTNQTSMYLCASSLVYRKETQYFGPGTRLLVL.

J is TRBJ2-1 and V is TRBV11-2; TRBD2 matches 11 bases. Germline V gene lookup returns CDR1 SGHAT and CDR2 FQNNGV. V lost 3 bases, J lost 0 bases, and 7 bases stayed unmatched. The CDR3 loop spans 18 amino acids. The CDR3 reads CASSFGLAGPSSYNEQFF. The CDR3 DNA reads TGTGCCAGCAGCTTTGGACTAGCGGGCCCTAGCTCCTACAATGAGCAGTTCTTC.

The V call is TRBV19, the J call TRBJ2-5; D may be TRBD1 (6 bases). Trimming took 3 bases from V and 3 from J, leaving 14 bases between them. Germline CDR1 and CDR2: LNHDA and SQIVND (reference sequence). This CDR3 has 15 residues. The CDR3 DNA sequence: TGTGCCAGTAGTATGGTCAGGGGTTCTGAAGAGACCCAGTACTTC. This gives the protein CASSMVRGSEETQYF.

The chain links TRBV10-3 to TRBJ2-3, with D tentatively TRBD1 (5 bases). This CDR3 has 15 amino acids. Between the trimmed V and J ends, which lost 6 bases and 3 bases, there was a span of 16 bases. CDR1 is ENHRY, CDR2 SYGVKD, per germline. The CDR3 sequence is CAIREQDPLTDTQYF. The CDR3, as DNA: TGTGCCATCAGAGAACAGGACCCCTTAACAGATACGCAGTATTTT.

This clone showed up just once. CDR3 sequence: CASTPRGGRTEAFF. The DNA for the CDR3 is TGTGCCAGCACTCCAAGGGGGGGCCGCACTGAAGCTTTCTTT. The chain is built from TRBV6-5 and TRBJ1-1; D may be TRBD1 (6 bases). This CDR3 has 14 residues. Per germline, CDR1 MNHEY and CDR2 SVGAGI. V was cut by 7 bases and J by 4 bases, with 16 bases left in between.

The chain combines TRBV11-3 with TRBJ2-7; no firm D call. The germline V and J ends were trimmed by 0 bases and 8 bases, with 20 bases remaining between them. The germline V gene encodes CDR1 SGHNT and CDR2 YENEEA. CDR3 length: 16 residues. DNA for the CDR3: TGTGCCAGCAGCTTAGATATGGGTCTACTAATCGCTCAGCAGTACTTC. Translation gives CASSLDMGLLIAQQYF.

About this clone: Different DNA sequences within this sample yield the same CDR3. The chain recombines TRBV5-1 with TRBJ2-1; 9 nucleotides align to TRBD1. Unmatched junction bases numbered 3, after V lost 4 bases and J lost 1 base. The CDR3 runs 15 residues. CDR1 is SGHRS and CDR2 is YFSETQ in the germline V gene. In nucleotides, the CDR3 is TGCGCCAGCAGCCCTGGACAGGGGTCCTACAATGAGCAGTTCTTC. Encoded protein: CASSPGQGSYNEQFF. Looking up the rest from reference TRBV5-1 and TRBJ2-1 gives the full variable domain: KAGVTQTPRYLIKTRGQQVTLSCSPISGHRSVSWYQQTPGQGLQFLFEYFSETQRNKGNFPGRFSGRQFSNSRSEMNVSTLELGDSALYLCASSPGQGSYNEQFFGPGTRLTVL.

This chain joins TRBV7-9 and TRBJ2-4; D call uncertain. CDR3 length: 15 amino acids. V was shortened by 5 bases and J by 1 base, with 12 bases between the two germline ends. Germline-derived CDR1 and CDR2 are SEHNR and FQNEAQ (reference sequence). CDR3 nucleotide sequence: TGTGCCAGCAGCCTCCAGATCAAGGCCAAAAACATTCAGTACTTC. Protein: CASSLQIKAKNIQYF.

This chain links TRBV7-9 with TRBJ1-2; maybe TRBD1 (6 bases). Germline CDR1 and CDR2: SEHNR and FQNEAQ (reference sequence). CDR3 length equals 13 residues. With 5 bases removed from V and 4 bases from J, the gap between germline ends came to 11 bases. The CDR3, as DNA: TGTGCCAGCAGCGAACAGGGATCCTATGGCTACACCTTC. It is translated as CASSEQGSYGYTF.

The chain recombines TRBV18 with TRBJ2-7; 7 bases match TRBD1. The CDR3 totals 16 residues. V shed 6 bases, J shed 5 bases, and the junction held 16 bases outside the gene matches. Looked up from germline, CDR1 is KGHSH and CDR2 is LQKENI. The CDR3 DNA sequence: TGTGCCAGCTCTCACGATACCCGGGACAGTATCGACGAGCAGTACTTC. Its protein is CASSHDTRDSIDEQYF.

The V and J genes are TRBV4-3 and TRBJ1-5; 9 positions match TRBD1. The CDR3 spans 16 residues. In germline, CDR1 is LGHNA, CDR2 YSLEER. V was pared by 0 bases and J by 7 bases, with 7 bases of the junction left unmatched. CDR3: CASSQEVHRGLQPQHF. CDR3 DNA sequence: TGCGCCAGCAGCCAAGAGGTCCACAGGGGGCTACAGCCCCAGCATTTT.

This clone was found once. J is TRBJ1-5 and V is TRBV3-1 (or the pseudogene TRBV3-2), with D hard to call. The CDR3 has 15 residues. The germline V and J ends were trimmed by 0 bases and 7 bases, with 13 bases remaining between them. Germline V gene data show CDR1 as LGHDT and CDR2 as YNNKEL (reference sequence). In nucleotides, the CDR3 is TGTGCCAGCAGCCAAGATCCAGGCTCAACCCAGCCCCAGCATTTT. Translating it yields CASSQDPGSTQPQHF.

The chain combines TRBV19 with TRBJ1-2; D might be TRBD1 (5 bases). Germline V lookup: CDR1 LNHDA, CDR2 SQIVND (reference sequence). CDR3 length equals 14 residues. Trimming took off 7 bases at V and 4 bases at J, with 16 bases between the two ends. The CDR3 region is CASTNPGLTYGYTF. CDR3 nucleotide sequence: TGTGCCAGTACGAATCCGGGACTGACCTATGGCTACACCTTC.

This clone appeared once. The CDR3 reads CASSVSSRSGGATDTQYF. The CDR3 nucleotides read TGTGCCAGCAGCGTTAGTAGTCGGAGCGGGGGGGCCACAGATACGCAGTATTTT. The chain is built from TRBV9 and TRBJ2-3; 10 positions agree with TRBD2. From germline, CDR1 is SGDLS and CDR2 YYNGEE. This CDR3 spans 18 amino acids. V was pared by 2 bases and J by 2 bases, with 11 bases of the junction left unmatched.

The chain uses TRBV5-4 and TRBJ2-7, with TRBD1 matching 9 bases. V shed 0 bases and J 7 bases; nucleotides not matched to a gene: 2. The germline V gene has CDR1 SGHNT and CDR2 YYREEE (reference sequence). The CDR3 is 13 amino acids. Here the CDR3 reads CASSLGQGGEQYF. The CDR3 coding sequence is TGTGCCAGCAGCTTGGGACAGGGGGGTGAGCAGTACTTC.